The clone carrying this T cell receptor beta chain was picked up a small number of times. The data belong to a study of cytomegalovirus exposure and HLA in healthy donors. In the PCR, 60 Vbeta and 13 Jbeta primers were used. TCRdb keeps only in-frame clones here, not all; method: immunoSEQ multiplex PCR. The sample has about 97,000 clones, 63% seen once; the top ten hold around 4.8%. The CDR3 is 16 amino acids. The V gene's germline CDR1 is GTSNPN and CDR2 SVGIG (reference sequence). The junction had 8 bases not matched to a gene; V was cut back by 3 bases and J by 2 bases. Sequenced: PBMCs. The chain uses TRBV30 and TRBJ2-3, with 10 bases matching TRBD2. The origin of this receptor is a human donor in good health. CDR3: CAWRALGLADTDTQYF. The CDR3 nucleotides read TGTGCCTGGAGGGCCCTAGGACTAGCGGACACAGATACGCAGTATTTT. The variable domain in full, completed from reference TRBV30 and TRBJ2-3, reads SQTIHQWPATLVQPVGSPLSLECTVEGTSNPNLYWYRQAAGRGLQLLFYSVGIGQISSEVPQNLSASRPQDRQFILSSKKLLLSDSGFYLCAWRALGLADTDTQYFGPGTRLTVL.